Listed here are 9 T cell receptor beta chains from one sample, sequenced in a study of blood T cell repertoires in COVID-19 (dated by TCRdb to about 2020). The library was made by the immunoSEQ multiplex PCR assay. Here the immuneACCESS table is served through TCRdb, limited to in-frame sequences with V and J called. Missing clones are a known gap in these copies; in checked studies unresolved V genes cover under half, and the rest lacks a known reason. This sample lists about 120,000 clones; 85% to 90% were detected once. 6.6% of the sample goes to the ten largest clones. The sample consisted of peripheral blood. These receptors all stem from a man at least 80 years old with active or convalescent COVID-19.

V and J are TRBV19 and TRBJ2-7, with D possibly matching TRBD1 (6 bases). The V gene lost 5 bases and the J gene lost 3 bases, with 14 bases spanning the gap. In germline, CDR1 is LNHDA, CDR2 SQIVND (reference sequence). The CDR3 is made up of 14 amino acids. The CDR3 DNA is TGTGCCAGTAGTGTGATGGACAGCGACTACGAGCAGTACTTC. Translated, it gives CASSVMDSDYEQYF.

V gene TRBV2 combines with J gene TRBJ2-1; 7 nucleotides match TRBD2. Germline V gene lookup returns CDR1 SNHLY and CDR2 FYNNEI. J lost 5 bases, V lost 7 bases, and 8 bases had no gene match. This CDR3 spans 14 amino acids. The CDR3 reads CASTRLAVNNEQFF. The CDR3 DNA sequence: TGTGCCAGCACGAGACTAGCAGTAAACAATGAGCAGTTCTTC. Using reference TRBV2 and TRBJ2-1 for the parts outside the CDR3, the full variable domain is EPEVTQTPSHQVTQMGQEVILRCVPISNHLYFYWYRQILGQKVEFLVSFYNNEISEKSEIFDDQFSVERPDGSNFTLKIRSTKLEDSAMYFCASTRLAVNNEQFFGPGTRLTVL.

The gene calls are TRBV9 and TRBJ2-5; D perhaps matches TRBD2 (5 bases). This CDR3 has 15 amino acids. Germline assignment: CDR1 SGDLS and CDR2 YYNGEE. V was trimmed by 1 base and J by 4 bases, leaving 14 bases between them. The CDR3 here is CASSVNPGSGETQYF. The CDR3 DNA reads TGTGCCAGCAGCGTAAACCCGGGGAGCGGAGAGACCCAGTACTTC.

This sequence joins TRBV7-6 and TRBJ1-1; 10 nucleotides align to TRBD1. Germline loops: CDR1 SGHVS, CDR2 FNYEAQ. The CDR3 loop spans 15 amino acids. V shed 1 base, J shed 6 bases, and the junction held 5 bases outside the gene matches. CDR3: CASSLGQGAGAEAFF. CDR3 sequence (DNA): TGTGCCAGCAGCTTAGGACAGGGGGCTGGGGCTGAAGCTTTCTTT.

This clone is a singleton in its sample. The chain links TRBV10-3 to TRBJ2-7, with D perhaps matching TRBD1 (5 bases). This CDR3 has 13 residues. In germline, CDR1 is ENHRY, CDR2 SYGVKD. V was pared by 7 bases and J by 2 bases, with 12 bases between. As DNA, the CDR3 is TGTGCCATCAAAAGGGGAACCGCCTACGAGCAGTACTTC. Translation: CAIKRGTAYEQYF.

This clone was counted only a few times. The chain links TRBV29-1 to TRBJ2-2; no clear D gene. The length of the CDR3 is 14 residues. In germline, CDR1 is SQVTM, CDR2 ANQGSEA. Trimming cost V 5 bases and J 3 bases, with 13 bases left between them. The CDR3 nucleotides are TGCAGCGTTCTGCGATATGGAGACACCGGGGAGCTGTTTTTT. Translating gives CSVLRYGDTGELFF.

The CDR3 loop reads CASSQTGCEDGYTF. The CDR3 nucleotides read TGTGCCAGCAGCCAAACAGGGTGTGAGGACGGCTACACCTTC. The gene calls are TRBV21-1 and TRBJ1-2; the tabulated D call, TRBD1, remains unverified against the DNA. TRBV21-1 is deemed a pseudogene. CDR3 length: 14 residues.

This chain connects TRBV10-3 to TRBJ2-7; D is unresolved. This CDR3 contains 13 residues. V lost 0 bases, J lost 0 bases, and 3 bases lay in between. Germline V gene lookup returns CDR1 ENHRY and CDR2 SYGVKD. The CDR3: CAISESASYEQYF. The CDR3 DNA reads as TGTGCCATCAGTGAGTCAGCCTCCTACGAGCAGTACTTC.

Only one count was recorded for this clone. The J gene is TRBJ1-1, the V gene TRBV11-2; no firm D call. Trimming left V 0 bases short and J 2 bases short, with 10 bases between. CDR3 size: 15 residues. Per germline, CDR1 SGHAT and CDR2 FQNNGV. CDR3 bases: TGTGCCAGCAGCTTAGATCATCGGGTCAACACTGAAGCTTTCTTT. It encodes CASSLDHRVNTEAFF.